A selection of T cell receptor beta chains follows, all from one sample in a study of CD8+ T cells in alopecia areata. Repertoires were generated with immunoSEQ multiplex PCR, while TCRdb's copy carries only in-frame clones and drops some. Among about 97,000 clones listed, 41% were seen once. The sample comprised CD4+ T cells sorted from blood. These receptors were collected from a human donor with alopecia areata. The CDR3 runs from the conserved cysteine through the conserved F or W. The order of the fields is clone size, V gene, J gene, D gene, CDR3 DNA, CDR3 protein. The D gene is left open where the match is weak. Rows give clone size only sometimes, using once, few, many, or a class for an expanded clone.

>-|TRBV10-3|TRBJ2-3|TRBD2
TGTGCCATCAGGGGACGGGAGGGCCGGGCAGATACGCAGTATTTT
CAIRGREGRADTQYF
>few|TRBV4-1|TRBJ1-2|TRBD1
TGCGCCAGCAGCCCAACGAATCGACAGGGCCTCTATGGCTACACCTTC
CASSPTNRQGLYGYTF
>-|TRBV5-1|TRBJ2-5|-
TGCGCCAGCAGCTTGGCAGGCGGTCAAGAGACCCAGTACTTC
CASSLAGGQETQYF
>-|TRBV27|TRBJ2-1|-
TGTGCCAGCAGTCGGGGGTGGCGGGGCACCTACAATGAGCAGTTCTTC
CASSRGWRGTYNEQFF
>-|TRBV30|TRBJ1-2|-
TGTGCCTGGTCCCCAAAAGGAGGGCCCGATGGCTACACCTTC
CAWSPKGGPDGYTF
>-|TRBV29-1|TRBJ2-1|TRBD1
TGCAGCGTTATGGGACAGTCATACAATGAGCAGTTCTTC
CSVMGQSYNEQFF
>-|TRBV30|TRBJ1-2|-
TGTGCCTGGAGTGTTAGGCGAACTAACTATGGCTACACCTTC
CAWSVRRTNYGYTF
>-|TRBV15|TRBJ2-7|-
TGTGCCACCAGCAATATCGGTTACGAGCAGTACTTC
CATSNIGYEQYF
>few|TRBV10-3|TRBJ2-7|-
TGTGCCATCAGTGGCAACGGACAGGGTGGGCTAGCGGGATTATACGAGCAGTACTTC
CAISGNGQGGLAGLYEQYF
>-|TRBV7-9|TRBJ2-2|-
TGTGCCGGCAGCCCGCGACAAAACACCGGGGAGCTGTTTTTT
CAGSPRQNTGELFF
>-|TRBV30|TRBJ2-7|-
TGTGCCTGGAGTGTACGAGGGCCGCCCTACGAGCAGTACTTC
CAWSVRGPPYEQYF
>few|TRBV13|TRBJ2-2|-
TGTGCCAGCAGCTTAGTAGTCGGCACGAACACCGGGGAGCTGTTTTTT
CASSLVVGTNTGELFF
>few|TRBV7-9|TRBJ2-4|-
TGTGCCAGCAGCTTAACCACCCCCAGCGGGTCAGACATTCAGTACTTC
CASSLTTPSGSDIQYF
>few|TRBV18|TRBJ2-3|-
TGTGCCAGCTCACCTGATACTAAAGGTGGAACAGATACGCAGTATTTT
CASSPDTKGGTDTQYF
>-|TRBV6-4|TRBJ2-5|-
TGTGCCAGCAGTGACGGTTCAGGGGGGGCACAAGAGACCCAGTACTTC
CASSDGSGGAQETQYF
>-|TRBV2|TRBJ2-5|-
TGTGCCAGCAGTGAATTGGCGGACCTCGGGACCCAGTACTTC
CASSELADLGTQYF
>once|TRBV6-1|TRBJ2-7|-
TGTGCCAGCAGTGTGCGTGGGAGTTTCTACGAGCAGTACTTC
CASSVRGSFYEQYF
>-|TRBV5-1|TRBJ2-1|TRBD2
TGCGCCAGCAGCTTGGAGGCGGGAGTTTACAATGAGCAGTTCTTC
CASSLEAGVYNEQFF
>-|TRBV5-1|TRBJ2-5|TRBD2
TGCGCCAGCAGCTTGGGACTAGCGGGAGGAGAGACCCAGTACTTC
CASSLGLAGGETQYF
>-|TRBV6-5|TRBJ2-1|-
TGTGCCAGCAGATCTACGGGGGTTTATGAGCAGTTCTTC
CASRSTGVYEQFF
>-|TRBV7-2|TRBJ2-5|-
TGTGCCAGCACCCTCAGGGTTAGGGAGACCCAGTACTTC
CASTLRVRETQYF
>-|TRBV30|TRBJ2-5|-
TGTGCCTGGAGTGTAGCGTTCGAGACCCAGTACTTC
CAWSVAFETQYF
>-|TRBV5-1|TRBJ1-1|-
TGCGCCAGCAGCTTGGTTTCGGCGGTCGCTGAAGCTTTCTTT
CASSLVSAVAEAFF
>-|TRBV4-1|TRBJ2-1|-
TGCGCCAGCAGCCAACCCCGGGAGTTACATGAGCAGTTCTTC
CASSQPRELHEQFF
>-|TRBV5-4|TRBJ2-3|-
TGTGCCAGCAGCTTGGAAGAGGCAGATACGCAGTATTTT
CASSLEEADTQYF
>-|TRBV5-1|TRBJ1-6|-
TGCGCCAGCAGCTTGGTCGGCGGACTACACTCCTATAATTCACCCCTCCACTTT
CASSLVGGLHSYNSPLHF
>-|TRBV5-1|TRBJ1-4|TRBD1
TGCGCCAGCAGCTCGACGAAAACAGGGGATGTTGAAAAACTGTTTTTT
CASSSTKTGDVEKLFF
>-|TRBV19|TRBJ2-2|-
TGTGCCAGTAGTAGAGGGAAAACCGGGGAGCTGTTTTTT
CASSRGKTGELFF
>-|TRBV29-1|TRBJ1-3|-
TGCAGCGTTGGGTGGCAGGGCGGAAACACCATATATTTT
CSVGWQGGNTIYF